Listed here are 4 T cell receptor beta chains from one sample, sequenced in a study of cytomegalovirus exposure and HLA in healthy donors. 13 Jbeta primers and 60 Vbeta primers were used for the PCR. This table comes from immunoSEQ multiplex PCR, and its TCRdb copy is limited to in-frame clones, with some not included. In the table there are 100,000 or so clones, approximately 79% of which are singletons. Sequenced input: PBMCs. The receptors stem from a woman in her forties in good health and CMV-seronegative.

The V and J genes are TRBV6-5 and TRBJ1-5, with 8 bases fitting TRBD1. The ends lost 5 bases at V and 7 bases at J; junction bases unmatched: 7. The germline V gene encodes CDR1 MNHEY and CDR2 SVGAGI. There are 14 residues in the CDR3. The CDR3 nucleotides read TGTGCCAGCAGTACTCAGGGGGCAACACAGCCCCAGCATTTT. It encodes CASSTQGATQPQHF.

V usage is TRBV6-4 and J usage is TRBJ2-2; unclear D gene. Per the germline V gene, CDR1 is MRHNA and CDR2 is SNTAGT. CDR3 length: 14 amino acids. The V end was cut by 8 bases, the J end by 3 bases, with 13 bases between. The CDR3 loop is CASSPEADTGELFF. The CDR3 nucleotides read TGTGCCAGCTCCCCCGAGGCCGACACCGGGGAGCTGTTTTTT.

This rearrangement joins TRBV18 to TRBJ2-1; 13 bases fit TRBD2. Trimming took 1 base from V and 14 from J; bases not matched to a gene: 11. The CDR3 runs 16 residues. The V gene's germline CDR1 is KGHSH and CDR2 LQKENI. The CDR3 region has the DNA TGTGCCAGCTCACCACAGTCCGGGACTAGCGGGAAAGAGGAGTTCTTC. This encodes CASSPQSGTSGKEEFF.

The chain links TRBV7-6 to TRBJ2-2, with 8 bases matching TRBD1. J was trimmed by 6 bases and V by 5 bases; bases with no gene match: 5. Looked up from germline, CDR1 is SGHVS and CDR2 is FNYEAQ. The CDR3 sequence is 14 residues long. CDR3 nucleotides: TGTGCCAGCAGCCCGGACAGGGTTCCCGGGGAGCTGTTTTTT. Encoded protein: CASSPDRVPGELFF.